This T cell receptor beta chain was documented in a study of T cell responses to AZD1222 COVID-19 vaccine. Worth noting for this clone: What it binds is unknown.

Study-level results: There were mostly white British donors and more females than males, and clonal diversity was possibly underestimated. Two doses of AZD1222 preceded a rise in Spike-specific TCR breadth and depth. Among those given AZD1222, only six were seropositive at baseline.

Second doses at about 4 or about 12 weeks were pooled. Here immunoSEQ multiplex PCR was the method, and the copy in TCRdb shows in-frame clones only, minus some. The data hold 200,000 or so clones, with roughly 92% observed a single time. The specimen comprised peripheral blood, sampled 28 days after the second AZD1222 dose. This receptor was obtained from an adult who received the AZD1222 COVID-19 vaccine.

The CDR3 DNA reads TGTGCCAGCAGCCGGTCGGACAGAGCCCTTACCTTC. Translating it yields CASSRSDRALTF. The chain joins TRBV7-9 to TRBJ1-2; a possible D gene is TRBD1 (6 bases). This CDR3 spans 12 amino acids. Looked up from germline, CDR1 is SEHNR and CDR2 is FQNEAQ (reference sequence). Trimming pared 5 bases from V and 14 bases from J, leaving 18 bases between.